This T cell receptor (beta chain) is from a study of T cells in Graves' hyperthyroidism and ophthalmopathy. As for the study in general: Peripheral blood was obtained at initial diagnosis, preceding any treatment.

This clonotype occurred many times. What it binds is not known. Amplification yielded TCR beta CDR3 regions, with RNA transcripts as the source. First-round RT-PCR with HTBI primers amplified the TCR CDR3 region. Via MiXCR, TCRdb re-called the multiplex PCR reads, giving one row per CDR3 protein. This table holds a few hundred thousand distinct CDR3 sequences, 13% to 15% found once. It was uncontrolled infection, other autoimmune disease, pregnancy or lactation that excluded patients. The blood was taken when hyperthyroidism was first diagnosed, before any ophthalmopathy symptoms showed up. V lost 6 bases and J lost 2, with 20 bases in between. This CDR3 comprises 16 residues. Germline CDR1 DFQATT, CDR2 SNEGSKA (reference sequence). Study-level results: Peripheral blood also featured most of the thyroid clonotypes expanded above 0.001.

The TCR comes from a woman aged 40 to 49 with Graves' hyperthyroidism that later progressed to Graves' ophthalmopathy. The sequenced sample was blood. This chain uses TRBV20-1 with TRBJ1-5; no clear D. This chain's CDR3 is CSAESRVPIGNQPQHF. The CDR3 nucleotides are TGCAGTGCCGAAAGTAGGGTCCCTATTGGCAATCAGCCCCAGCATTTT.